This passage covers 28 T cell receptor beta chains from one sample sequenced in a study of radiotherapy plus CTLA-4 blockade in lung cancer (dated by TCRdb to between 2017 and 2018). Library creation used the immunoSEQ multiplex PCR assay. TCRdb took over this immuneACCESS table, retaining in-frame rearrangements with V and J assigned. Such tables are incomplete; in checked studies, under half of the missing clones stem from an unresolved V gene, and the remainder is unexplained. The sample table records approximately 100,000 clones; about 85% of these occur just once. Jointly, the top ten make up 2.4% of the sample. The sequencing here drew on peripheral blood, taken from a patient treated with radiotherapy plus ipilimumab. These receptors were collected from a human donor with non-small cell lung cancer that progressed on radiotherapy plus ipilimumab. Some clones in this sample may be carry-over from other donors' samples.

The V gene is TRBV27, the J gene TRBJ1-2; TRBD1 agrees at 9 bases. Germline trimming cut 6 bases from V and 0 bases from J; bases unmatched to any gene: 11. The CDR3 runs to 17 residues. Germline CDR1 MNHEY, CDR2 SMNVEV (reference sequence). In nucleotides, the CDR3 is TGTGCCAGCAGAGACTGGACAGGGGATGCCGCTAACTATGGCTACACCTTC. This translates into CASRDWTGDAANYGYTF.

V is TRBV5-1 and J is TRBJ2-3; no definite D call. Trimming took off 5 bases at V and 4 bases at J, with 11 bases between the two ends. There are 13 residues in the CDR3. CDR1 is SGHRS and CDR2 is YFSETQ in the germline V gene. The CDR3 loop is CASSPEAPDTQYF. The CDR3 bases are TGCGCCAGCAGTCCCGAAGCCCCAGATACGCAGTATTTT.

This clone was recorded once. This chain links TRBV7-2 with TRBJ1-1; D remains unclear. Germline V gene data show CDR1 as SGHTA and CDR2 as FQGNSA. Trimming removed 1 base from V and 6 bases from J, with 15 bases in between. The CDR3 covers 15 residues. CDR3 sequence (DNA): TGTGCCAGCAGCTTAGTTCCGCGTATCGGTGCTGAAGCTTTCTTT. This sequence encodes CASSLVPRIGAEAFF.

The genes are TRBV5-6 and TRBJ2-3, with D unclear. V lost 0 bases and J lost 2, with 10 bases in between. Germline V gene sequence: CDR1 SGHDT, CDR2 YYEEEE. This CDR3 is built from 15 residues. The CDR3 reads CASSLESYLTDTQYF. The CDR3 coding sequence is TGTGCCAGCAGCTTGGAGTCCTACCTCACAGATACGCAGTATTTT. Using reference TRBV5-6 and TRBJ2-3 for the parts outside the CDR3, the full variable domain is DAGVTQSPTHLIKTRGQQVTLRCSPKSGHDTVSWYQQALGQGPQFIFQYYEEEERQRGNFPDRFSGHQFPNYSSELNVNALLLGDSALYLCASSLESYLTDTQYFGPGTRLTVL.

The chain uses TRBV6-5 and TRBJ1-5; 8 bases fit TRBD1. Germline V gene data show CDR1 as MNHEY and CDR2 as SVGAGI. Trimming cost V 7 bases and J 0 bases; bases outside gene matches: 5. The CDR3 extends over 15 amino acids. The CDR3 nucleotides read TGTGCCAGCAAAAGACAGGGGTTTAGCAATCAGCCCCAGCATTTT. Translated: CASKRQGFSNQPQHF.

The rearrangement links TRBV5-1 to TRBJ1-2, with D tentatively TRBD1 (5 bases). Trimming removed 4 bases at V and 3 bases at J, with 10 bases between. This CDR3 region has 13 residues. The germline V gene has CDR1 SGHRS and CDR2 YFSETQ. CDR3 loop: CASSPDTHYGYTF. The CDR3 DNA is TGCGCCAGCAGCCCGGACACCCACTATGGCTACACCTTC.

In DNA form, the CDR3 reads TGCGCCAGCAGCCACCACGGCGGACAGGTCTATGGCTACACCTTC. Translated, it gives CASSHHGGQVYGYTF. The chain combines TRBV4-3 with TRBJ1-2, with 7 bases aligning to TRBD1. The trim removed 3 bases at V and 4 bases at J, leaving 8 bases unmatched. CDR1 is LGHNA, CDR2 YSLEER, per germline. The length of the CDR3 is 15 residues.

The V call is TRBV4-3, the J call TRBJ2-7; 7 nucleotides agree with TRBD1. J gave up 4 bases and V 0 bases, and 6 bases lay outside the gene matches. Germline V CDR1 and CDR2: LGHNA, YSLEER. The CDR3 is made up of 15 amino acids. The CDR3 bases are TGCGCCAGCAGCCAAGACCGGGACAGATATTACGAGCAGTACTTC. This gives the protein CASSQDRDRYYEQYF.

The V and J genes are TRBV6-1 and TRBJ1-1; 8 nucleotides match TRBD1. The trim removed 6 bases at V and 8 bases at J, leaving 8 bases unmatched. Germline CDR1 MNHNS, CDR2 SASEGT. This CDR3 comprises 13 residues. The CDR3, as DNA: TGTGCCAGCAGGGCCCCGGACAGGGCGGAAGCTTTCTTT. Its protein is CASRAPDRAEAFF.

The V and J genes are TRBV7-3 and TRBJ2-5, with 11 bases lining up with TRBD2. The germline V gene has CDR1 SGHTA and CDR2 FQGTGA. The CDR3 is made up of 17 amino acids. V lost 3 bases to trimming and J lost 4 bases; unmatched junction nucleotides: 10. CDR3: CASSFGLAGPGIETQYF. Here the CDR3 DNA reads TGTGCCAGCAGCTTCGGACTAGCGGGCCCCGGGATAGAGACCCAGTACTTC. Full variable domain (remainder filled in from reference TRBV7-3 and TRBJ2-5): GAGVSQTPSNKVTEKGKYVELRCDPISGHTALYWYRQSLGQGPEFLIYFQGTGAADDSGLPNDRFFAVRPEGSVSTLKIQRTERGDSAVYLCASSFGLAGPGIETQYFGPGTRLLVL.

This clone was detected a few times. CDR3 nucleotide sequence: TGTGCCAGCAGTGGGCTAGCGGGGGGGCGCGGCGGGGAGCTGTTTTTT. This translates into CASSGLAGGRGGELFF. The chain uses TRBV2 and TRBJ2-2, with 12 bases lining up with TRBD2. The J segment lost 7 bases and the V segment lost 4 bases, leaving 7 bases of the junction unmatched. The CDR3 loop spans 16 amino acids. Germline loops: CDR1 SNHLY, CDR2 FYNNEI.

This clone was observed a single time. The chain has TRBV4-1 and TRBJ2-5, with a possible D match to TRBD2 (6 bases). The CDR3 is 14 residues long. Looked up from germline, CDR1 is MGHRA and CDR2 is YSYEKL. Trimming left V 4 bases short and J 5 bases short, with 14 bases between. The CDR3 here is CASSPWGVGETQYF. CDR3 bases: TGCGCCAGCAGCCCCTGGGGGGTAGGGGAGACCCAGTACTTC.

This chain uses TRBV9 with TRBJ2-5; 10 nucleotides match TRBD2. The ends lost 0 bases at V and 3 bases at J; junction bases unmatched: 11. This CDR3 region has 18 residues. Germline V gene lookup returns CDR1 SGDLS and CDR2 YYNGEE. CDR3 nucleotide sequence: TGTGCCAGCAGCGTAGCGATAGGGCTAGCGGGGGAAAAAGAGACCCAGTACTTC. As protein: CASSVAIGLAGEKETQYF. Variable domain in full (rest from reference TRBV9 and TRBJ2-5): DSGVTQTPKHLITATGQRVTLRCSPRSGDLSVYWYQQSLDQGLQFLIQYYNGEERAKGNILERFSAQQFPDLHSELNLSSLELGDSALYFCASSVAIGLAGEKETQYFGPGTRLLVL.

V usage is TRBV4-3 and J usage is TRBJ1-1; the D gene is possibly TRBD1 (5 bases). CDR3 length: 15 residues. V was clipped by 8 bases and J by 4 bases, with 20 bases between them. Germline CDR1 and CDR2: LGHNA and YSLEER. As DNA, the CDR3 is TGCGCCAGCGGGCTCGAGGGGCGTGACCGCACTGAAGCTTTCTTT. It encodes CASGLEGRDRTEAFF.

The chain employs TRBV27 and TRBJ1-4; D remains ambiguous. Germline CDR1 and CDR2: MNHEY and SMNVEV (reference sequence). There are 13 residues in the CDR3. Trimming pared 0 bases from V and 8 bases from J, leaving 7 bases between. The CDR3 protein is CASSLSGFEKLFF. CDR3 sequence (DNA): TGTGCCAGCAGTTTATCTGGCTTCGAAAAACTGTTTTTT.

This clone came up once. This rearrangement joins TRBV6-6 to TRBJ2-2; D may correspond to TRBD1 or TRBD2 (6 bases each). V gave up 2 bases and J gave up 5 bases, with 12 bases separating them. This CDR3 has 15 residues. The germline CDR1 and CDR2 sequences are MNHNY and SVGAGI (reference sequence). The CDR3 DNA reads as TGTGCCAGCAGTTACCGGGGGCGCTGGACCGGGGAGCTGTTTTTT. Translated: CASSYRGRWTGELFF.

The V gene is TRBV15, the J gene TRBJ1-1; D remains unclear. V lost 0 bases and J 7 bases, leaving 15 bases between the germline ends. This CDR3 contains 15 residues. Germline loops: CDR1 LNHNV, CDR2 YYDKDF (reference sequence). CDR3 DNA: TGTGCCACCAGCAGAGATGTGCAGGCAGACATTGAAGCTTTCTTT. This sequence encodes CATSRDVQADIEAFF.

This chain joins TRBV2 and TRBJ2-5, with D tentatively TRBD2 (6 bases). Per germline, CDR1 SNHLY and CDR2 FYNNEI. The CDR3 covers 12 residues. The V end was cut by 6 bases, the J end by 4 bases, with 9 bases between. The chain's CDR3 is CASRPGLETQYF. As DNA, the CDR3 is TGTGCCAGCAGACCGGGACTAGAGACCCAGTACTTC.

As for this clone: Additional DNA sequences in this sample encode the identical CDR3. The rearrangement uses TRBV6-1 and TRBJ1-1; D possibly corresponds to TRBD1 (6 bases). Germline CDR1 reads MNHNS; CDR2 reads SASEGT. V was pared by 1 base and J by 3 bases, with 12 bases between. The length of the CDR3 is 15 residues. The CDR3 loop reads CASSEGGGGYTEAFF. CDR3 in DNA: TGTGCCAGCAGTGAAGGGGGGGGCGGGTACACTGAAGCTTTCTTT.

This clone was recorded a few times. This sequence joins TRBV7-8 and TRBJ2-5; D is undetermined. CDR1 and CDR2 (germline): SGHVS, FQNEAQ. Trimming removed 1 base at V and 5 bases at J, with 8 bases between. The CDR3 length is 13 residues. As DNA, the CDR3 is TGTGCCAGCAGCTTAGATCGAAGCGAGACCCAGTACTTC. Translated, it gives CASSLDRSETQYF.

The CDR3 is CATKGPNSVNTEAFF. In DNA form, the CDR3 reads TGTGCCACCAAGGGACCGAACTCAGTAAACACTGAAGCTTTCTTT. V gene TRBV6-1 combines with J gene TRBJ1-1, with a weak D call TRBD1 (5 bases). Trimming removed 10 bases from V and 2 bases from J, with 20 bases in between. Germline values: CDR1 MNHNS, CDR2 SASEGT. This CDR3 contains 15 residues.

This clone came up once. Its ends do not fully match the called genes, so a read error is possible. This same CDR3 is encoded by further DNA sequences in the sample. The chain has TRBV7-9 and TRBJ1-1, with TRBD1 matching over 7 bases. This CDR3 is 15 amino acids long. Germline CDR1 is SEHNR and CDR2 is FQNEAQ (reference sequence). CDR3 in amino acids: CASSTRQGSYTEAFF. DNA for the CDR3: TGTGCCAGCAGCACTAGACAGGGATCATACACTGAAGCCTTCTTT.

V gene TRBV7-2 combines with J gene TRBJ2-5; 7 bases are a match to TRBD2. V lost 5 bases and J lost 1; bases outside the gene matches: 10. Germline values: CDR1 SGHTA, CDR2 FQGNSA. This CDR3 comprises 16 residues. This CDR3 reads CASSDQWGGVQETQYF. The CDR3 DNA reads TGTGCCAGCAGCGATCAGTGGGGGGGGGTCCAAGAGACCCAGTACTTC. Based on the CDR3 plus reference TRBV7-2 and TRBJ2-5, the full variable domain is GAGVSQSPSNKVTEKGKDVELRCDPISGHTALYWYRQSLGQGLEFLIYFQGNSAPDKSGLPSDRFSAERTGGSVSTLTIQRTQQEDSAVYLCASSDQWGGVQETQYFGPGTRLLVL.

This chain joins TRBV5-1 and TRBJ2-2; 7 bases agree with TRBD2. Germline CDR1 SGHRS, CDR2 YFSETQ. After removal of 2 bases from V and 1 base from J, the junction contained 2 bases not matched to a gene. This CDR3 has 15 amino acids. The CDR3 region is CASSFSGRNTGELFF. Here the CDR3 DNA reads TGCGCCAGCAGCTTTAGCGGGCGGAACACCGGGGAGCTGTTTTTT. Variable domain in full (rest from reference TRBV5-1 and TRBJ2-2): KAGVTQTPRYLIKTRGQQVTLSCSPISGHRSVSWYQQTPGQGLQFLFEYFSETQRNKGNFPGRFSGRQFSNSRSEMNVSTLELGDSALYLCASSFSGRNTGELFFGEGSRLTVL.

This clone was found a few times. V and J are TRBV5-8 and TRBJ1-5; D not resolved. V was trimmed by 6 bases and J by 3 bases, leaving 16 bases between them. Germline CDR1 and CDR2: SGHTS and YDEGEE. The CDR3 runs to 15 residues. As DNA, the CDR3 is TGTGCCAGCATTCTTGGCGGATCCAACAATCAGCCCCAGCATTTT. It specifies CASILGGSNNQPQHF.

The rearrangement joins TRBV7-6 to TRBJ1-3; D might be TRBD1 (5 bases). Germline V gene sequence: CDR1 SGHVS, CDR2 FNYEAQ. V lost 1 base, J lost 3 bases, and 16 bases lay in between. The CDR3 is 17 amino acids. CDR3 amino acids: CASSLDFGGVGGNTIYF. In DNA, the CDR3 is TGTGCCAGCAGCTTAGACTTTGGGGGTGTCGGTGGAAACACCATATATTTT.

CDR3 in amino acids: CASSLAGRGLYEQYF. CDR3 DNA: TGTGCCAGCAGCTTGGCGGGCAGGGGCCTCTACGAGCAGTACTTC. This chain links TRBV5-6 with TRBJ2-7; weak D call: TRBD1 (6 bases). The CDR3 sequence is 15 residues long. Germline V gene lookup returns CDR1 SGHDT and CDR2 YYEEEE. The V end lost 0 bases, the J end lost 3 bases, and 13 bases lay between the germline ends.

The V call is TRBV6-5, the J call TRBJ2-7; a possible D gene is TRBD2 (6 bases). CDR3 length: 13 residues. The germline V and J ends were trimmed by 2 bases and 3 bases, with 8 bases remaining between them. Germline V gene data show CDR1 as MNHEY and CDR2 as SVGAGI. CDR3 protein: CASSYREDYEQYF. The CDR3 DNA follows: TGTGCCAGCAGTTACAGGGAGGACTACGAGCAGTACTTC.